This T cell receptor beta chain came from a study of memory CD4+ T cells and cytomegalovirus serostatus. Overall study context: Of the healthy Belgian adults, eight or nine were CMV seropositive and more than 20 seronegative. Study outcomes and limitations: Of 150 to 200 reported CMV TCRbeta sequences, 67 were found in memory CD4+ repertoires.

The CDR3 contains 12 residues. Germline V gene sequence: CDR1 MNHNS, CDR2 SASEGT. About this clone itself: What it binds is not known.

Produced via immunoSEQ multiplex PCR; TCRdb's table is partial and in-frame only. The sample has about 64,000 clones; around 77% are singletons. The sort gate was single viable CD3+CD4+CD8-CD45RO+ cells for memory CD4+ T cells. Donors' CMV status reflects serum IgG against pp150, pp28, p38, p52. CD4+ T cells were isolated by positive magnetic selection. This receptor was obtained from an adult in good health and CMV-seronegative. Sequenced sample: memory CD4+ T cells from blood. This chain joins TRBV6-1 and TRBJ1-1; D might be TRBD1 (5 bases). CDR3 loop: CGTQGVNTEAFF. CDR3 in DNA: TGTGGCACTCAAGGGGTGAACACTGAAGCTTTCTTT.